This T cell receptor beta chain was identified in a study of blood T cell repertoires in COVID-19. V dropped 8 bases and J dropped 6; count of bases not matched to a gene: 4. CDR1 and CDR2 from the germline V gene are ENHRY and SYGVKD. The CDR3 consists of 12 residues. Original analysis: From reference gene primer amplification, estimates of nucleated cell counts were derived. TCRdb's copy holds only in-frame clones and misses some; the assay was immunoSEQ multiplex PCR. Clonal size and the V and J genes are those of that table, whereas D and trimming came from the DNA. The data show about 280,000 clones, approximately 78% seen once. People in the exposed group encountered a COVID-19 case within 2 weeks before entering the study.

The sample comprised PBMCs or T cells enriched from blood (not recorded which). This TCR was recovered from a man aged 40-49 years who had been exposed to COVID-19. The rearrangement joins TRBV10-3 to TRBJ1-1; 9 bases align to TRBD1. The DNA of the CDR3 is TGTGCCATCGGGGACAGGGACTCTGAAGCTTTCTTT. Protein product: CAIGDRDSEAFF.